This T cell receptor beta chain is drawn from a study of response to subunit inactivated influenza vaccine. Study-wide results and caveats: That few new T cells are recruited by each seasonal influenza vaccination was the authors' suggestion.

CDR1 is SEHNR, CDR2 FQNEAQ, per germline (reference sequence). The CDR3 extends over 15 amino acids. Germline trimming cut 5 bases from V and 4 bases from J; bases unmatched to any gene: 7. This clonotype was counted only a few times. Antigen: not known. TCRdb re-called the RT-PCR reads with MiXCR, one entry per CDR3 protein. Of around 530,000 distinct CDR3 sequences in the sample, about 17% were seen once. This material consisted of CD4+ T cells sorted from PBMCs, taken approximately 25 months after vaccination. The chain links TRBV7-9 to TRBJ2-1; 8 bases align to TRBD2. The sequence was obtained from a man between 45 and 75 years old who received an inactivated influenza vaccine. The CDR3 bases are TGTGCCAGCAGCCACCGGACTAGCCCATACAATGAGCAGTTCTTC. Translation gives CASSHRTSPYNEQFF.